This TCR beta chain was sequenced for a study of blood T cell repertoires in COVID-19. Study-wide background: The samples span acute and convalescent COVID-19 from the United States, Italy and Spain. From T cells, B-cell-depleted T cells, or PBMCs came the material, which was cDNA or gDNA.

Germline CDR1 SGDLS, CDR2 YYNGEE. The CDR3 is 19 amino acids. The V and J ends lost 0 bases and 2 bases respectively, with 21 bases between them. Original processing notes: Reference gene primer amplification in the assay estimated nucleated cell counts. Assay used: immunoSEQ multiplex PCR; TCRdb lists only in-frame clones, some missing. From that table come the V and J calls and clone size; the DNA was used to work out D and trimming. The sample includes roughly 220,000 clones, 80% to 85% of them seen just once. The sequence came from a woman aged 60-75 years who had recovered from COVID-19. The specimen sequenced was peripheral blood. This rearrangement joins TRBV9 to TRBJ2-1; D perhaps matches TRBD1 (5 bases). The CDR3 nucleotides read TGTGCCAGCAGCGTAGGGTCCCGGATTGGTAGGGGCCCCTACAATGAGCAGTTCTTC. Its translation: CASSVGSRIGRGPYNEQFF.